This T cell receptor beta chain was identified during a study of tumor-infiltrating lymphocytes in primary liver carcinoma. Study-wide results and caveats: Tumors had a significantly higher top-250-clone fraction than blood (p = 0.039). Among the pair types, tumor region pairs showed more overlap than tumor-adjacent and tumor-blood pairs.

The roughly 19-33 mg bulk tissue piece was not sorted before simultaneous RNA and DNA extraction. At sampling, these chronic HBV carriers had received no treatment. TCR beta cDNA was made from approximately 500 ng total RNA with a constant-region primer. Construction of TCR beta libraries relied on three successive nested multiplex PCR rounds employing slightly modified ARM-PCR. Each of the first two PCR rounds ran roughly 9 cycles with TRBV1-TRBV30 forward and C-beta reverse primers. In TCRdb, the multiplex PCR reads were re-called with MiXCR into one record per CDR3 protein. Of about 190,000 distinct CDR3 sequences listed, about 82% were seen once; the top ten hold over 15%. To note about this clonotype: Its target is not known.

J was trimmed by 2 bases and V by 11 bases; bases with no gene match: 17. CDR1 is SGHAT, CDR2 FQDESV, per germline (reference sequence). This CDR3 has 17 amino acids. The V and J genes are TRBV11-1 and TRBJ2-4, with 8 bases identical to TRBD2. Sequenced: tumor tissue from primary liver carcinoma. The sequence was collected from a man aged 40-49 years with primary liver carcinoma and hepatitis B virus infection. CDR3 nucleotide sequence: TGTGCCGGTAGCTTTGCCGGGACTAGAGGGACCAAAAACATTCAGTACTTC. Translation: CAGSFAGTRGTKNIQYF.